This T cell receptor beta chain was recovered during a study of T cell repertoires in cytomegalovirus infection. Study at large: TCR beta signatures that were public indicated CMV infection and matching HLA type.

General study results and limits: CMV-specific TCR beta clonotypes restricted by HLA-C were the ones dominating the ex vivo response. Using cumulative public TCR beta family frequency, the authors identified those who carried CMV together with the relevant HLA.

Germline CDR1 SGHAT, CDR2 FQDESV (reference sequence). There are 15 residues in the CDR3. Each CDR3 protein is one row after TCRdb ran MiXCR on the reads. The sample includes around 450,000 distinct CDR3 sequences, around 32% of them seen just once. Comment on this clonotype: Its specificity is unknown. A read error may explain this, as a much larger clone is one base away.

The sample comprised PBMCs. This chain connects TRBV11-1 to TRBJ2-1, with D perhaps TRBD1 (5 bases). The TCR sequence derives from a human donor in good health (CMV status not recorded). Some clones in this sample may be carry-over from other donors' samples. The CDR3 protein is CASSLEQAYYNEKFF. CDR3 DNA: TGTGCCAGCAGCTTAGAACAGGCCTACTACAATGAGAAGTTCTTC.